The clone carrying this TCR beta chain was seen a single time. These data originate in a study of blood T cell repertoires in COVID-19. Background on the study: The origin of the acute and convalescent COVID-19 samples was the United States, Italy and Spain. From T cells, B-cell-depleted T cells, or PBMCs came the material, which was cDNA or gDNA.

Per the germline V gene, CDR1 is MNHEY and CDR2 is SMNVEV (reference sequence). Unmatched junction bases numbered 6, after V lost 5 bases and J lost 3 bases. This CDR3 has 15 amino acids. As handled by the study authors: Estimation of nucleated cell counts relied on the amplification of reference gene primers. Assay used: immunoSEQ multiplex PCR; TCRdb lists only in-frame clones, some missing. That table is the source of V, J and clone size, and D and trimming were worked out from the DNA. The profile shows about 130,000 clones, 70% to 90% of them singletons. The sequence was obtained from a woman older than 75 with acute or convalescent COVID-19. The sample comprised peripheral blood. This rearrangement joins TRBV27 to TRBJ2-3; 9 bases agree with TRBD2. The CDR3 nucleotides read TGTGCCAGCAGTCCGGGGCTAGCGGGGACAGATACGCAGTATTTT. It translates to CASSPGLAGTDTQYF.